The 30 T cell receptor beta chains presented below share a single source sample, sequenced in a study of siplizumab effects on memory and regulatory T cells. Sequencing was performed with immunoSEQ multiplex PCR; in TCRdb, only in-frame clones are kept and a portion is missing. The sample carries tens of thousands of clones, less than 95% recorded once. Source material: CD8+ T cells sorted from blood. These receptors were collected from a human donor in good health.

V gene TRBV5-8 combines with J gene TRBJ2-7, with D perhaps matching TRBD1 (6 bases). The CDR3 sequence is 14 residues long. Germline-derived CDR1 and CDR2 are SGHTS and YDEGEE. With 7 bases removed from V and 4 bases from J, the gap between germline ends came to 18 bases. The CDR3 bases are TGTGCCAGCCCGAGCCCAGGGGCTTTTTACGAGCAGTACTTC. It encodes CASPSPGAFYEQYF.

In this sample, this clone turned up a few times. The chain uses TRBV11-2 and TRBJ2-7; D remains ambiguous. Germline V gene sequence: CDR1 SGHAT, CDR2 FQNNGV. This CDR3 comprises 15 residues. Deletions cut 1 base from V and 3 bases from J, with 13 bases between. The CDR3 here is CASSLVGGWDYEQYF. CDR3 DNA: TGTGCCAGCAGCTTAGTGGGCGGATGGGACTACGAGCAGTACTTC.

The chain carries TRBV27 and TRBJ2-5; no definite D call. The CDR3 sequence is 15 residues long. Germline lookup yields CDR1 MNHEY and CDR2 SMNVEV (reference sequence). The ends were cut back, 3 bases at V and 0 bases at J, with 11 bases in the middle. The CDR3, as DNA: TGTGCCAGCAGTTTTGGGCCTCTGTACCAAGAGACCCAGTACTTC. Residues: CASSFGPLYQETQYF.

The chain recombines TRBV4-2 with TRBJ2-3; D is ambiguous. Trimming removed 0 bases at V and 0 bases at J, with 13 bases between. CDR1 LGHNA and CDR2 YNFKEQ come from the germline V gene. The CDR3 spans 17 residues. The CDR3 coding sequence is TGTGCCAGCAGCCAAGAAGAGTGGCGTCTTAGCACAGATACGCAGTATTTT. Its translation: CASSQEEWRLSTDTQYF.

The chain is built from TRBV7-9 and TRBJ2-1; D is unresolved. Germline V gene sequence: CDR1 SEHNR, CDR2 FQNEAQ (reference sequence). The V end was cut by 4 bases, the J end by 7 bases, with 8 bases between. CDR3 length: 12 amino acids. The CDR3 region has the DNA TGTGCCAGCAGCTCCCTTTTGAATGAGCAGTTCTTC. This gives the protein CASSSLLNEQFF.

V usage is TRBV7-6 and J usage is TRBJ2-7, with 9 nucleotides matching TRBD1. Germline CDR1 reads SGHVS; CDR2 reads FNYEAQ. The CDR3 length is 13 residues. V trimming: 3 bases; J trimming: 5 bases; junction bases outside the gene matches: 2. The CDR3 region has the DNA TGTGCCAGCAGCTTGGGACAGGGAAACGAGCAGTACTTC. As protein: CASSLGQGNEQYF.

The chain combines TRBV7-6 with TRBJ2-1; 15 nucleotides match TRBD2. With 3 bases clipped from V and 1 base from J, the junction kept 7 bases outside the gene matches. The CDR3 runs 19 residues. Germline V lookup: CDR1 SGHVS, CDR2 FNYEAQ. In nucleotides, the CDR3 is TGTGCCAGCAGCTTCCTAGGACTAGCGGGAGGGAAATCCTACAATGAGCAGTTCTTC. Its protein product is CASSFLGLAGGKSYNEQFF.

This sequence joins TRBV6-6 and TRBJ2-7, with 9 bases that match TRBD2. CDR1 and CDR2 (germline): MNHNY, SVGAGI (reference sequence). V shed 4 bases, J shed 2 bases, and the junction held 3 bases outside the gene matches. CDR3 length equals 14 residues. This CDR3 reads CASSWREGPYEQYF. CDR3 nucleotides: TGTGCCAGCAGTTGGCGGGAGGGGCCCTACGAGCAGTACTTC.

The chain joins TRBV29-1 to TRBJ1-3; D is undetermined. The CDR3 covers 13 residues. CDR1 and CDR2 from the germline V gene are SQVTM and ANQGSEA. V was shortened by 5 bases and J by 4 bases, with 12 bases between the two germline ends. CDR3 loop: CSVYPREGNTIYF. The DNA of the CDR3 is TGCAGCGTTTACCCTCGTGAGGGAAACACCATATATTTT.

The chain has TRBV15 and TRBJ2-7; TRBD1 agrees at 7 bases. This CDR3 is built from 15 residues. Germline CDR1 reads LNHNV; CDR2 reads YYDKDF (reference sequence). Trimming took 1 base from V and 0 from J; bases not matched to a gene: 3. CDR3 in DNA: TGTGCCACCAGCAGAGGTCGACAGGGCTCCTACGAGCAGTACTTC. Translating gives CATSRGRQGSYEQYF.

This clone was observed a single time. The rearrangement links TRBV19 to TRBJ2-7, with D perhaps TRBD1 (6 bases). CDR1 and CDR2 from the germline V gene are LNHDA and SQIVND (reference sequence). Trimming removed 5 bases from V and 7 bases from J, with 15 bases in between. The CDR3 totals 13 residues. The CDR3 nucleotides read TGTGCCAGTAGTTTTCAGGGGATGAGGGAGCAGTACTTC. Its protein is CASSFQGMREQYF.

V and J are TRBV4-1 and TRBJ1-1; weak D call: TRBD1 (6 bases). The V and J ends lost 0 bases and 5 bases respectively, with 16 bases between them. Germline lookup yields CDR1 MGHRA and CDR2 YSYEKL. CDR3 size: 16 residues. CDR3 loop: CASSQEPRGQGTEAFF. The CDR3 DNA follows: TGCGCCAGCAGCCAAGAGCCTCGGGGGCAGGGGACTGAAGCTTTCTTT.

This chain joins TRBV7-2 and TRBJ2-7, with unresolved D. CDR3 length: 13 amino acids. Germline lookup yields CDR1 SGHTA and CDR2 FQGNSA. Trimming stripped 4 bases from V and 0 bases from J, with 7 bases between. CDR3 coding DNA: TGTGCCAGCAGCTCCACCGACTCCTACGAGCAGTACTTC. Translated: CASSSTDSYEQYF.

This chain connects TRBV5-4 to TRBJ2-7, with D perhaps matching TRBD1 (6 bases). The CDR3 is 14 residues long. Germline V CDR1 and CDR2: SGHNT, YYREEE (reference sequence). V gave up 3 bases and J gave up 3 bases, with 13 bases separating them. CDR3 DNA: TGTGCCAGCAGCTCGTCAGGGGCCATCTACGAGCAGTACTTC. Amino acids: CASSSSGAIYEQYF.

The rearrangement uses TRBV19 and TRBJ2-1, with D unclear. V was cut by 4 bases and J by 8 bases, with 9 bases left in between. The CDR3 has 12 residues. Germline CDR1 and CDR2: LNHDA and SQIVND (reference sequence). In DNA form, the CDR3 reads TGTGCCAGTAGTAGTGGGTATGATGAGCAGTTCTTC. This codes for CASSSGYDEQFF.

This clone was picked up one time. The DNA for the CDR3 is TGCGCCAGCTCCGGGACATTCGCCCCAAATCAGCCCCAGCATTTT. Amino acid sequence: CASSGTFAPNQPQHF. The V call is TRBV4-1, the J call TRBJ1-5; tentative D call: TRBD1 (6 bases). Trimming left V 8 bases short and J 4 bases short, with 18 bases between. Germline values: CDR1 MGHRA, CDR2 YSYEKL. This CDR3 is built from 15 residues.

The V gene is TRBV4-1, the J gene TRBJ2-7; the D call may be TRBD1 or TRBD2 (5 bases each). The CDR3 has 15 residues. Between the trimmed V and J ends, which lost 4 bases and 3 bases, there was a span of 16 bases. From germline, CDR1 is MGHRA and CDR2 YSYEKL. CDR3 coding DNA: TGCGCCAGCAGCCTTCACGGGGCTGGGGGCTACGAGCAGTACTTC. Encoded protein: CASSLHGAGGYEQYF.

A few counts support this clone. This chain links TRBV6-5 with TRBJ2-7, with no clear D. Per the germline V gene, CDR1 is MNHEY and CDR2 is SVGAGI. V was shortened by 10 bases and J by 5 bases, with 6 bases between the two germline ends. The CDR3 spans 9 residues. The CDR3 loop reads CAIDHEQYF. The CDR3 DNA sequence: TGTGCCATAGACCACGAGCAGTACTTC.

The CDR3 DNA follows: TGTGCCAGCAGTTTCCAGCATCAGCTCAATGAGCAGTTCTTC. As protein: CASSFQHQLNEQFF. J is TRBJ2-1 and V is TRBV27; D gene uncertain. CDR1 is MNHEY, CDR2 SMNVEV, per germline (reference sequence). Trimming cost V 3 bases and J 6 bases, with 12 bases left between them. The CDR3 has 14 residues.

This clone was detected only once. The V and J genes are TRBV5-6 and TRBJ1-4; TRBD1 matches 7 bases. The ends lost 2 bases at V and 9 bases at J; junction bases unmatched: 7. This CDR3 is 14 amino acids long. Germline V CDR1 and CDR2: SGHDT, YYEEEE. As DNA, the CDR3 is TGTGCCAGCAGCTTCGGCAGGGGGGTGAAAAAACTGTTTTTT. It yields the protein CASSFGRGVKKLFF.

V and J are TRBV29-1 and TRBJ1-2; no firm D call. CDR1 and CDR2 (germline): SQVTM, ANQGSEA. The CDR3 totals 11 residues. The ends were cut back, 2 bases at V and 3 bases at J, with 4 bases in the middle. CDR3 sequence: CSVELDYGYTF. The CDR3 DNA reads TGCAGCGTTGAACTGGACTATGGCTACACCTTC.

This rearrangement joins TRBV7-9 to TRBJ2-1; D gene ambiguous. Deletions cut 5 bases from V and 10 bases from J, with 12 bases between. Per the germline V gene, CDR1 is SEHNR and CDR2 is FQNEAQ (reference sequence). This CDR3 contains 12 residues. The CDR3 is CASSPILGEQFF. Written as DNA, the CDR3 is TGTGCCAGCAGCCCTATATTGGGGGAGCAGTTCTTC.

The rearrangement uses TRBV11-2 and TRBJ2-7; D might be TRBD1 (6 bases). Trimming took 1 base from V and 4 from J, leaving 11 bases between them. CDR1 and CDR2 (germline): SGHAT, FQNNGV. The CDR3 has 14 amino acids. The CDR3 nucleotides are TGTGCCAGCAGCTTAGTTTCAGGGGAGTACGAGCAGTACTTC. Protein product: CASSLVSGEYEQYF.

This rearrangement joins TRBV4-1 to TRBJ2-7; TRBD1 might be the D (5 bases). The CDR3 is 14 amino acids. Germline V gives CDR1 MGHRA, CDR2 YSYEKL. V gave up 4 bases and J gave up 0 bases, with 10 bases separating them. The CDR3 bases are TGCGCCAGCAGCCCCCGACAGAACTCCTACGAGCAGTACTTC. Its protein product is CASSPRQNSYEQYF.

The J gene is TRBJ2-5, the V gene TRBV7-9; 7 bases agree with TRBD1. The end of the DNA is better explained by TRBJ2-7, so the J call may be wrong. This CDR3 comprises 12 residues. Looked up from germline, CDR1 is SEHNR and CDR2 is FQNEAQ (reference sequence). The CDR3 spells CASSSTGLEQYF. CDR3 nucleotides: TGTGCCAGCAGCTCGACAGGGCTCGAGCAGTACTTC.

This chain connects TRBV4-1 to TRBJ1-4, with D uncertain. The CDR3 length is 15 residues. Between the trimmed V and J ends, which lost 1 base and 4 bases, there was a span of 10 bases. The germline V gene has CDR1 MGHRA and CDR2 YSYEKL. In DNA form, the CDR3 reads TGCGCCAGCAGCCAAGTTGCAGGAGGTAATGAAAAACTGTTTTTT. Protein sequence: CASSQVAGGNEKLFF.

The chain is built from TRBV19 and TRBJ2-2, with a tentative D call TRBD2 (6 bases). Germline V CDR1 and CDR2: LNHDA, SQIVND (reference sequence). Trimming took off 6 bases at V and 2 bases at J, with 13 bases between the two ends. The CDR3 sequence is 15 residues long. DNA of the CDR3: TGTGCCAGTAGGTGGAGGGACTTCAACACCGGGGAGCTGTTTTTT. This codes for CASRWRDFNTGELFF.

This clone was counted a few times. The chain recombines TRBV5-1 with TRBJ1-2; D ambiguous. The germline gives CDR1 SGHRS, CDR2 YFSETQ. CDR3 length: 11 amino acids. V lost 3 bases, J lost 7 bases, and 7 bases lay in between. The CDR3, as DNA: TGCGCCAGCAGCTCTGCTAGTGGCTACACCTTC. This translates into CASSSASGYTF.

V and J are TRBV5-1 and TRBJ2-3; D perhaps matches TRBD1 (6 bases). Trimming pared 4 bases from V and 7 bases from J, leaving 22 bases between. Per germline, CDR1 SGHRS and CDR2 YFSETQ. This CDR3 comprises 16 residues. CDR3 in amino acids: CASSPEVGTKGNTQYF. In DNA, the CDR3 is TGCGCCAGCAGCCCGGAAGTTGGGACAAAGGGGAATACGCAGTATTTT.

The rearrangement joins TRBV5-1 to TRBJ2-1; 7 positions agree with TRBD1. J was trimmed by 4 bases and V by 4 bases; bases with no gene match: 2. The CDR3 runs to 13 residues. Germline V gene sequence: CDR1 SGHRS, CDR2 YFSETQ. DNA for the CDR3: TGCGCCAGCAGCGTGACAGGGTACAATGAGCAGTTCTTC. This gives the protein CASSVTGYNEQFF.